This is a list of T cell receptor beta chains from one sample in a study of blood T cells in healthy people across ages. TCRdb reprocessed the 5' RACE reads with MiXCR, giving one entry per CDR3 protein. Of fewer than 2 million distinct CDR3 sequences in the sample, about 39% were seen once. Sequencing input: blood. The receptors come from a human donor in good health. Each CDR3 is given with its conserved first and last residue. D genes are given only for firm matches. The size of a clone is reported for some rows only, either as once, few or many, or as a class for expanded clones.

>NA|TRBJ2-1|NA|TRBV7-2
CASSLASFGSRNEQFF
TGTGCCAGCAGCTTAGCCTCATTTGGTTCCCGTAATGAGCAGTTCTTC
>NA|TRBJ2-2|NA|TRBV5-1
CASSFDPAAGELFF
TGCGCCAGCAGCTTTGATCCGGCGGCCGGGGAGCTGTTTTTT
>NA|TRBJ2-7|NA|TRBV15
CATSRDVVGQGSYEQYF
TGTGCCACCAGCAGAGATGTGGTGGGGCAGGGTAGTTACGAGCAGTACTTC
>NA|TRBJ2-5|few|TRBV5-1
CASSLAASGQETQYF
TGCGCCAGCAGCTTGGCCGCGAGCGGTCAAGAGACCCAGTACTTC
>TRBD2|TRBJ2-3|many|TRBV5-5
CASIWGGAQYF
TGTGCCAGCATCTGGGGGGGAGCGCAGTATTTT
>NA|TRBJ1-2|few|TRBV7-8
CASSGDGSSGYTF
TGTGCCAGCAGCGGGGACGGCAGTTCTGGCTACACCTTC
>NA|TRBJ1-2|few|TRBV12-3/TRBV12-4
CASRKGLHYGYTF
TGTGCCAGCAGAAAGGGGCTCCACTATGGCTACACCTTC
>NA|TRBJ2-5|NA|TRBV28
CASRGQPETQYF
TGTGCCAGCAGGGGTCAGCCCGAGACCCAGTACTTC
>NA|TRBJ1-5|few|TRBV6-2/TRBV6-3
CASSYSTSYQPQHF
TGTGCCAGCAGTTACTCGACGAGTTATCAGCCCCAGCATTTT
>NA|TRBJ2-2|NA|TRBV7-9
CVSTVQGDTGELFF
TGTGTCAGCACCGTACAGGGCGACACCGGGGAGCTGTTTTTT
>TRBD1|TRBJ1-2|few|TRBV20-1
CSARDREGIYYGYTF
TGCAGTGCTCGGGACAGGGAGGGGATTTACTATGGCTACACCTTC
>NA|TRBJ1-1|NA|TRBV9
CASTMIQDTEAFF
TGTGCCAGCACCATGATACAAGACACTGAAGCTTTCTTT
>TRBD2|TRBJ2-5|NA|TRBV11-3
CASSSGLAGRNQETQYF
TGTGCCAGCAGCTCAGGTCTAGCGGGGAGGAATCAAGAGACCCAGTACTTC
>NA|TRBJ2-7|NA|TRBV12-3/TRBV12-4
CASTLDRVSYEQYF
TGTGCCAGCACCTTGGACAGAGTGAGTTACGAGCAGTACTTC
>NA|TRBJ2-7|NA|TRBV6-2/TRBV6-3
CASTSTQGIHERYF
TGTGCCAGCACCTCAACGCAGGGTATTCACGAGCGGTACTTC
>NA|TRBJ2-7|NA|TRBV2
CASRGSTGQIPYEQYF
TGTGCCAGCAGAGGATCCACGGGACAAATCCCCTACGAGCAGTACTTC
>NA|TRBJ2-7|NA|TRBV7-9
CASSQQGWYELYF
TGTGCCAGCAGCCAACAGGGATGGTACGAGCTGTACTTC
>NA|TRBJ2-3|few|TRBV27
CASSFIGFSTDTQYF
TGTGCCAGCAGTTTCATAGGTTTTTCCACAGATACGCAGTATTTT
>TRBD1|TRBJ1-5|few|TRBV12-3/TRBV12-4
CASSTYRGGQPQHF
TGTGCCAGCAGTACTTACAGGGGTGGTCAGCCCCAGCATTTT
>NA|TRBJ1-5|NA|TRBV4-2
CASSQGLMRGSLSISNQPQHF
TGTGCCAGCAGCCAAGGTCTTATGAGGGGAAGTTTATCAATTAGCAATCAGCCCCAGCATTTT
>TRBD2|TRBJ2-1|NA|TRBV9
CASSPRSGGNEQFF
TGTGCCAGCAGCCCCCGATCGGGGGGGAATGAGCAGTTCTTC
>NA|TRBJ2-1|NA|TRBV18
CTSSPGRGTYNEQFF
TGTACCAGCTCACCAGGCCGGGGAACCTACAATGAGCAGTTCTTC
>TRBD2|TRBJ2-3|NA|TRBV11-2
CASRSPGLAFPDTQYF
TGTGCCAGCAGATCTCCGGGACTAGCGTTCCCAGATACGCAGTATTTT
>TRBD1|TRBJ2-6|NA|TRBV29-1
CSVTQGAGTNVLTF
TGCAGCGTTACACAGGGGGCTGGGACCAACGTCCTGACTTTC
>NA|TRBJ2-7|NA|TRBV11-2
CASSFLQYEQYF
TGTGCCAGCAGCTTTCTCCAATACGAGCAGTACTTC
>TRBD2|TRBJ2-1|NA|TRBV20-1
CSAMGPLAGVKYNEQFF
TGCAGTGCTATGGGTCCTCTAGCGGGGGTAAAGTACAATGAGCAGTTCTTC
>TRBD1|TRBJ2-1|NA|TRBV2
CASSDRERSSYNEQFF
TGTGCCAGCTCCGACAGGGAAAGAAGCTCCTACAATGAGCAGTTCTTC
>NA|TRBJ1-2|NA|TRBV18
CASSPPAGGYTF
TGTGCCAGCTCACCACCCGCAGGTGGCTACACCTTC
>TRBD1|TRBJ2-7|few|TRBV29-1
CSASYTGAYEQYF
TGCAGCGCATCTTATACAGGGGCCTACGAGCAGTACTTC
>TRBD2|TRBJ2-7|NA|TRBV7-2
CASSPTTSGGAYEQYF
TGTGCCAGCAGCCCAACAACTAGCGGGGGGGCCTACGAGCAGTACTTC
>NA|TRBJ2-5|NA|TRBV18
CASSLAIQETQYF
TGTGCCAGCTCATTAGCGATACAAGAGACCCAGTACTTC
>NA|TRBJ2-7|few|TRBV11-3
CASSLDPSSSYEQYF
TGTGCCAGCAGCTTAGATCCCAGCAGCTCCTACGAGCAGTACTTC
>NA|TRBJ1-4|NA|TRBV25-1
CASSEYSVNEKLFF
TGTGCCAGCAGTGAATATTCTGTTAATGAAAAACTGTTTTTT
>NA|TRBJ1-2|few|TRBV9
CASCVGGIYGYTF
TGTGCCAGCTGCGTAGGTGGGATCTATGGCTACACCTTC
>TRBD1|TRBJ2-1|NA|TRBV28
CASSTQGVITYEQFF
TGTGCCAGCAGCACACAGGGGGTAATTACCTACGAGCAGTTCTTC
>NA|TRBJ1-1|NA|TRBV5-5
CASNGRAEAFF
TGTGCCAGTAATGGGAGGGCTGAAGCTTTCTTT
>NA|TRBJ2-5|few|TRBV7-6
CASSFWGGAEETQYF
TGTGCCAGCAGCTTTTGGGGGGGGGCCGAGGAGACCCAGTACTTC
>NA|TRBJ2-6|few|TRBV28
CASSLGRISGANVLTF
TGTGCCAGCAGTTTGGGCAGGATCTCTGGGGCCAACGTCCTGACTTTC
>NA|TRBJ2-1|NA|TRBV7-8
CASSLGLVMIQAKVHNEQFF
TGTGCCAGCAGCTTAGGGCTAGTTATGATCCAAGCTAAGGTCCACAATGAGCAGTTCTTC
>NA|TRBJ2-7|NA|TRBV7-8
CASSLERLYEQYF
TGTGCCAGCAGCTTAGAGAGGCTTTACGAGCAGTACTTC
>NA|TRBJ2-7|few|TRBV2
CASISGRQGYEQYF
TGTGCCAGCATTTCGGGACGGCAAGGCTACGAGCAGTACTTC